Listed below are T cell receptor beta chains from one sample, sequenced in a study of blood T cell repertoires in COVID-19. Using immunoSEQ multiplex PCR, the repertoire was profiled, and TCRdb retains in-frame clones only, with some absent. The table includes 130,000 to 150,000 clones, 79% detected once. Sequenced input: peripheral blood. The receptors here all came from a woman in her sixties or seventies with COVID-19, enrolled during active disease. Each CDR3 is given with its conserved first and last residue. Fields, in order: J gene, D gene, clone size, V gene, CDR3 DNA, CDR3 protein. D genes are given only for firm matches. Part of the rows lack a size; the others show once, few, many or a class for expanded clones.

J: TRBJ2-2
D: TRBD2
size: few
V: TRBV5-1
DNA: TGCGCCAGCGCGAGGGAGCGGGGGGATGACACCGGGGAGCTGTTTTTT
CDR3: CASARERGDDTGELFF

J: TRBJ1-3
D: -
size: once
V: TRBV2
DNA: TGTGCCAGCAGTGGGGCCTTATCTGGAAACACCATATATTTT
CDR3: CASSGALSGNTIYF

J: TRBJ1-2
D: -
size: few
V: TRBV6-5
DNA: TGTGCCAGCAGTTACGTCAGGGGACGAGAGGGCTACACCTTC
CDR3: CASSYVRGREGYTF

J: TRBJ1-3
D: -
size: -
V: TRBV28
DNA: TGTGCCAGCAGTTTATTGGTTTGGAGCTCTGGAAACACCATATATTTT
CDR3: CASSLLVWSSGNTIYF

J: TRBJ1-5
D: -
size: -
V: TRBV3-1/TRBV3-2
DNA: TGTGCCAGCAGCCAAAGGGGCAGTAATCAGCCCCAGCATTTT
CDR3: CASSQRGSNQPQHF

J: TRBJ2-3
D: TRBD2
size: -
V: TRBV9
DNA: TGTGCCAGCAGCGGCCCCGGGGGGGCCATTGATACGCAGTATTTT
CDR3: CASSGPGGAIDTQYF

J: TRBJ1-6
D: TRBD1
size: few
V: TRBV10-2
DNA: TGCGCCAGCAGTGATCTTGGGGGGGTGCGGACAGGGGAGGAAAATTCACCCCTCCACTTT
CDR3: CASSDLGGVRTGEENSPLHF

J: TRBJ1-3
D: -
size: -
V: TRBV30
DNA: TGTGCCTGGAGTCTGGGGCAGGGCTCTGGAAACACCATATATTTT
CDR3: CAWSLGQGSGNTIYF

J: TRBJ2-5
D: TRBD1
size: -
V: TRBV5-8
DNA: TGTGCCAGCAGTCGGGACAGAGGGAGAAAGACCCAGTACTTC
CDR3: CASSRDRGRKTQYF

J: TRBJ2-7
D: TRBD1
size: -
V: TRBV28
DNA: TGTGCCAGCAGTTTGCGGAGGATTAGACAGGGTGACAAGTACGAGCAGTACTTC
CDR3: CASSLRRIRQGDKYEQYF

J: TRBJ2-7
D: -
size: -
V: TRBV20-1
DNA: TGCAGTGCTAGTTCTCGTAGGACAAACTCCTACGAGCAGTACTTC
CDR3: CSASSRRTNSYEQYF

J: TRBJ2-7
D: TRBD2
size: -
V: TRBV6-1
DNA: TGTGCCAGCAGTGATGTAGCGGCGGGGGGACCTTCCTACGAGCAGTACTTC
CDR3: CASSDVAAGGPSYEQYF

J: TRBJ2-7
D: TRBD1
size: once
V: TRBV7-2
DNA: TGTGCCAGCAGCCCATTTGAGGGGGCAGCCGGGCAGTACTTC
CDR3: CASSPFEGAAGQYF

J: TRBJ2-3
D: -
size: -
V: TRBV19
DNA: TGTGCCAGTAGTATTGGCAGGGACACAGATACGCAGTATTTT
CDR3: CASSIGRDTDTQYF

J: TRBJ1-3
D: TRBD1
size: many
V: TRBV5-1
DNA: TGCGCCAGCAGCTTGGGGTCGGCAGGGGGCTTTGGAAACACCATATATTTT
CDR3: CASSLGSAGGFGNTIYF

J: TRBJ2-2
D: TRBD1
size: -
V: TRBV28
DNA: TGTGCCAGCAGTTTTGGGGACAGAGACACCGGGGAGCTGTTTTTT
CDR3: CASSFGDRDTGELFF